These 8 T cell receptor beta chains were sequenced from one sample in a study of cytomegalovirus exposure and HLA in healthy donors. TCRdb's copy holds only in-frame clones and misses some; the assay was immunoSEQ multiplex PCR. The sample has more than 110,000 clones, 94% seen once. Sequencing input: PBMCs. All receptors come from a young man in good health and CMV-seropositive.

The rearrangement uses TRBV28 and TRBJ2-2, with a weak D call TRBD1 (6 bases). The germline V gene has CDR1 MDHEN and CDR2 SYDVKM. With 5 bases removed from V and 9 bases from J, the gap between germline ends came to 10 bases. The CDR3 is 12 residues long. The CDR3 DNA follows: TGTGCCAGCAGTGAACAGGGAAGGGAGCTGTTTTTT. Protein product: CASSEQGRELFF.

The V and J genes are TRBV13 and TRBJ1-2; D gene uncertain. The V end lost 0 bases, the J end lost 0 bases, and 5 bases lay between the germline ends. This CDR3 region has 14 residues. Germline lookup yields CDR1 PRHDT and CDR2 FYEKMQ (reference sequence). CDR3 nucleotides: TGTGCCAGCAGCTTAGGGCGCTCTAACTATGGCTACACCTTC. Translating gives CASSLGRSNYGYTF.

The chain recombines TRBV28 with TRBJ2-3; 8 bases line up with TRBD2. The CDR3 is 15 residues long. Losses at the gene ends were 1 base for V and 4 bases for J; bases not matched to a gene: 4. The germline CDR1 and CDR2 sequences are MDHEN and SYDVKM. The CDR3 region is CASSLLREVADTQYF. The CDR3 bases are TGTGCCAGCAGTTTATTGCGGGAGGTGGCAGATACGCAGTATTTT.

This chain connects TRBV9 to TRBJ2-1; 11 bases agree with TRBD1. V gave up 0 bases and J gave up 6 bases; unmatched junction bases: 5. Germline CDR1 SGDLS, CDR2 YYNGEE. The CDR3 contains 16 residues. The DNA for the CDR3 is TGTGCCAGCAGCGTAGCTGGGACAGGGGGATTCAATGAGCAGTTCTTC. Protein product: CASSVAGTGGFNEQFF.

This clone was found a few times. The gene calls are TRBV27 and TRBJ2-1; 12 nucleotides align to TRBD2. J was trimmed by 7 bases and V by 1 base; bases with no gene match: 5. The CDR3 extends over 16 amino acids. CDR1 and CDR2 from the germline V gene are MNHEY and SMNVEV (reference sequence). CDR3 region: CASSLLTSGSGNEQFF. DNA of the CDR3: TGTGCCAGCAGTTTATTGACTAGCGGGAGTGGTAATGAGCAGTTCTTC.

The J gene is TRBJ2-1, the V gene TRBV5-4, with D maybe TRBD2 (7 bases). V lost 6 bases and J 7 bases, leaving 17 bases between the germline ends. The CDR3 consists of 14 residues. Germline V gene sequence: CDR1 SGHNT, CDR2 YYREEE (reference sequence). CDR3 region: CASTLGGARNEQFF. The CDR3 DNA is TGTGCCAGCACTCTGGGGGGGGCGCGTAATGAGCAGTTCTTC.

The chain employs TRBV6-6 and TRBJ2-1, with 7 bases identical to TRBD2. The J segment lost 4 bases and the V segment lost 7 bases, leaving 7 bases of the junction unmatched. This CDR3 has 14 residues. The germline gives CDR1 MNHNY, CDR2 SVGAGI (reference sequence). CDR3 DNA sequence: TGTGCCAGCACCTCGGCTAGCGGATACAATGAGCAGTTCTTC. It translates to CASTSASGYNEQFF.

The rearrangement uses TRBV27 and TRBJ2-3, with 11 bases matching TRBD2. The CDR3 loop spans 14 amino acids. CDR1 and CDR2 from the germline V gene are MNHEY and SMNVEV (reference sequence). V shed 5 bases and J 6 bases; nucleotides not matched to a gene: 4. The CDR3 bases are TGTGCCAGCAGTACTAGCGGGGGATCCGATACGCAGTATTTT. Translating gives CASSTSGGSDTQYF.